The 3 T cell receptor beta chains presented below share a single source sample, sequenced in a study of patients with pleural tuberculosis. Each CDR3 protein gets one entry after TCRdb re-called the reads with MiXCR. The sample records 25,000 to 30,000 distinct CDR3 sequences, over 15% being singletons. The sample was peripheral blood. These receptor sequences come from a human donor with pleural tuberculosis.

The sample holds many counts of this clonotype. The chain is built from TRBV27 and TRBJ1-5, with 7 bases matching TRBD1. The CDR3 contains 13 residues. The V and J ends lost 4 bases and 6 bases, in that order; junction bases with no gene match: 3. The germline gives CDR1 MNHEY, CDR2 SMNVEV (reference sequence). The CDR3 region is CASSSNRGQPQHF. The DNA of the CDR3 is TGTGCCAGCAGTTCGAACAGGGGTCAGCCCCAGCATTTT.

This clonotype was seen ten or more times. The V call is TRBV5-1, the J call TRBJ2-7, with D perhaps matching TRBD1 (5 bases). With 2 bases removed from V and 4 bases from J, the gap between germline ends came to 7 bases. CDR3 length: 12 amino acids. Germline V gene sequence: CDR1 SGHRS, CDR2 YFSETQ. Written as DNA, the CDR3 is TGCGCCAGCAGCTTTGACAGTTACGAGCAGTACTTC. The encoded protein is CASSFDSYEQYF. Full variable domain (missing parts from reference TRBV5-1 and TRBJ2-7): KAGVTQTPRYLIKTRGQQVTLSCSPISGHRSVSWYQQTPGQGLQFLFEYFSETQRNKGNFPGRFSGRQFSNSRSEMNVSTLELGDSALYLCASSFDSYEQYFGPGTRLTVT.

Many counts were recorded for this clonotype. The CDR3 DNA sequence: TGTGCCAGCAGCCCCCGGGGTGGACAGGGGAAGATGGCAGATACGCAGTATTTT. This translates into CASSPRGGQGKMADTQYF. The chain uses TRBV7-6 and TRBJ2-3, with TRBD1 matching over 9 bases. CDR1 is SGHVS, CDR2 FNYEAQ, per germline. The CDR3 totals 18 residues. The trim removed 5 bases at V and 4 bases at J, leaving 16 bases unmatched.